This T cell receptor beta chain is from a study of blood T cell repertoires in COVID-19 (dated by TCRdb to about 2020). About the investigation overall: The collaborator samples originated in the United States, Italy and Spain and spanned the acute and convalescent phases of COVID-19. The material from the prospective study consisted of cDNA or gDNA derived from T cells, B-cell-depleted T cells, or PBMCs. Subjects who had been exposed to COVID-19, were actively infected with it, or had recovered from it provided the deeply sampled blood TCRbeta repertoires that made up the dataset. The repertoires were released in a freely available public database meant as a resource for research on the immune response to SARS-CoV-2. The samples were drawn from the first 160 participants of the ongoing ImmuneRACE study and from over a thousand subjects provided by 6 global collaborators. The sample metadata nearly always contained a de-identified subject ID, COVID-19 status, age in years and sex. HLA class I and class II types, where available, came from metadata supplied by the sample provider rather than from assay-based typing. Study-wide conclusions, independent of this receptor: The quantity of clinical and demographic metadata differed by source and by participant and was supplied without curation.

The immunoSEQ Assay, a bias-controlled multiplex PCR, was used to amplify TCRbeta CDR3 regions from genomic DNA. Per the authors' processing: The number of nucleated cells in each sample was estimated from the amplification of reference gene primers within the assay. To quantify the absolute abundance of each unique TCRbeta CDR3 rearrangement, sequence reads were collapsed and filtered. For each sample, productive Simpson clonality was calculated as the square root of Simpson's diversity index across productive rearrangements. TCRdb provides this immuneACCESS table in a form limited to in-frame rearrangements. Some clones are lacking; in checked studies, under half of them reflect an unresolved V gene, and why the rest are absent is not known. The DNA gave D and trimming, while V, J and clone size come from that table. For this sample the table gives around 150,000 clones, of which roughly 76% were detected only once. About 9.4% of the sample lies in the top ten.

Spanning cysteine to phenylalanine, the CDR3 consists of 13 amino acids. Only the CDR3 portion is preserved as DNA: 39 bases, with reading frame beginning at the first base. V was cut back by 3 bases and J by 4 bases, leaving a gap of 9 bases between them. The germline V gene encodes CDR1 SNHLY and CDR2 FYNNEI. Collaborating institutions collected whole blood in K2EDTA tubes following their own protocols. For TCRbeta analysis, collaborators shipped samples as frozen whole blood, isolated PBMCs, or DNA extracted from either of those sample types. To note about this clone: The specificity of this receptor is unknown. No base-level quality is on record; no much larger clone is a single base apart.

The sequence joins TRBV2 to TRBJ2-5, with a tentative D gene TRBD2 over 5 matching bases. The specimen sequenced was peripheral blood. This TCR came from a woman aged 45 to 65 with active or convalescent COVID-19. In nucleotide form, the sequence is TGTGCCAGCAGTGATAGCGTGGTAGAGACCCAGTACTTC. It translates to CASSDSVVETQYF.